The T cell receptor beta chain described here comes from a study of T cell repertoires in cytomegalovirus infection. Study as a whole: In public TCR beta signatures, there were indications of both CMV infection and matching HLA type.

A single record per CDR3 protein comes from TCRdb applying MiXCR to the reads. The repertoire consists of hundreds of thousands of distinct CDR3 sequences, with 15% to 20% occurring once and the leading ten covering 12%. Sequencing was performed on PBMCs. The origin of this receptor is a human donor in good health (CMV status not recorded). Some clones in this sample may be carry-over from other donors' samples.

The CDR3 here is CASSIGSLNFYGYTF. CDR3 DNA: TGTGCCAGTAGTATCGGCAGCCTCAACTTCTATGGCTACACCTTC. The rearrangement joins TRBV19 to TRBJ1-2, with no clear D. CDR1 LNHDA and CDR2 SQIVND come from the germline V gene (reference sequence). Trimming left V 3 bases short and J 4 bases short, with 15 bases between. The CDR3 covers 15 residues.